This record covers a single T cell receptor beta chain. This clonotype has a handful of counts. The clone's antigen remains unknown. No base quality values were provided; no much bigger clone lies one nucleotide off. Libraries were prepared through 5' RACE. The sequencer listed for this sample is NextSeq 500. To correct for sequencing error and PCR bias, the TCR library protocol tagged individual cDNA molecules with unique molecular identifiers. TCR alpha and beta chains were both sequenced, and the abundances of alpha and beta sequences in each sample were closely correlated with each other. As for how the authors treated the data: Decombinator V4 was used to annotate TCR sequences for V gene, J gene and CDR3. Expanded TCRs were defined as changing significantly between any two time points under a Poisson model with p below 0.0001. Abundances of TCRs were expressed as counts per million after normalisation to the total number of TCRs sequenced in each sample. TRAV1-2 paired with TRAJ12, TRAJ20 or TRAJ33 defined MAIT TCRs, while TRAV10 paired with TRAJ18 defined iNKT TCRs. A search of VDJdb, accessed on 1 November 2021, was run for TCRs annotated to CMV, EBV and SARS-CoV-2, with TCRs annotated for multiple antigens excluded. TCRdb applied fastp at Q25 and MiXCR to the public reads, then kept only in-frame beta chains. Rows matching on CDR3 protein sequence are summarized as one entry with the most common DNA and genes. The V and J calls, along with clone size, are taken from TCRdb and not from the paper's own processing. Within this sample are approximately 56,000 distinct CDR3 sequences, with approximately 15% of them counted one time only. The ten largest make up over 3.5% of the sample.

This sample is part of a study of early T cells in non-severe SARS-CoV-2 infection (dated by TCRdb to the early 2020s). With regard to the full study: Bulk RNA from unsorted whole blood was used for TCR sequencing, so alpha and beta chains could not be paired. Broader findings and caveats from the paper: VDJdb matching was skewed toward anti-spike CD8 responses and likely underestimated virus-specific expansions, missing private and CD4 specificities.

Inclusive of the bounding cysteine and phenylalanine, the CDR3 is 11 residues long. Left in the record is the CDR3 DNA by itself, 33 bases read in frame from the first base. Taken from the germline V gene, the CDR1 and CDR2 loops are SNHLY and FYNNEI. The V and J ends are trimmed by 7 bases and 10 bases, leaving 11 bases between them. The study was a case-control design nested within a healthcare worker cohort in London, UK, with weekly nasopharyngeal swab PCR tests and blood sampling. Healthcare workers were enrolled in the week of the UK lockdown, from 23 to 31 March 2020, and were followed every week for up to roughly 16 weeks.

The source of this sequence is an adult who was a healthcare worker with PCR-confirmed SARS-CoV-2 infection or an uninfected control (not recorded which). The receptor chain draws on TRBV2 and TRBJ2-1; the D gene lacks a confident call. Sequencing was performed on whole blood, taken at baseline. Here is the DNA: TGTGCCAGCATGTTCTCTGAGGAGCAGTTCTTC. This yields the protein CASMFSEEQFF.